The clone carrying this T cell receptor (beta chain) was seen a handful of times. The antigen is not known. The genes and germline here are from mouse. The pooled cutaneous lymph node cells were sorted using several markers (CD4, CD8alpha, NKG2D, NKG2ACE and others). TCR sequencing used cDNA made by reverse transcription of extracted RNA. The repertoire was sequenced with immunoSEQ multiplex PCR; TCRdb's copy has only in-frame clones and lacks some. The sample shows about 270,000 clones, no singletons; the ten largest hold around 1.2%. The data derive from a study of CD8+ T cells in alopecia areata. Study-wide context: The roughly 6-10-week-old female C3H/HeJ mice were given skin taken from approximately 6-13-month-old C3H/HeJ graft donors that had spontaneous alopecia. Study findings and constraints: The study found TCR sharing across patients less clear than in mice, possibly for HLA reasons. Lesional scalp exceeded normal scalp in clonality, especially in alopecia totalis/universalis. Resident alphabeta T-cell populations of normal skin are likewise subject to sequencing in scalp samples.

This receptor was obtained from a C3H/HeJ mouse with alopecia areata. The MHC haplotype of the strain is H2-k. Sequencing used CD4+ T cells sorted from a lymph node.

The CDR3 bases that were read are TGTGCCAGCGGGGGGACAGGGGCTTCAAACTCC. Its protein product is CASGGTGASNS. The whole CDR3 sequence reads CASGGTGASNSDYTF. The chain has TRBV13-2 and TRBJ1-2; 10 bases align to TRBD1. Read sequence stops 4 residues before the CDR3 end, and the germline J gene provides the missing end. Germline CDR1 reads NNHNN; CDR2 reads SYGAGS (reference sequence). Unmatched junction bases numbered 4, after V lost 5 bases and J lost 0 bases. This CDR3 is 15 amino acids long.